One and the same sample provided the 9 T cell receptor beta chains below, sequenced in a study of T cells after yellow fever vaccination. Each CDR3 protein is one row after TCRdb ran MiXCR on the 5' RACE reads. The repertoire holds 300,000 to 350,000 distinct CDR3 sequences, with around 4.5% as singletons. The input for sequencing was PBMCs, taken 15 days after the yellow fever booster vaccination. Receptors originate from a man between 18 and 29 years old who received the YFV17D yellow fever vaccine.

This clonotype has a handful of counts. The chain has TRBV24-1 and TRBJ2-7; D is unclear. V lost 7 bases and J 4 bases, leaving 1 base between the germline ends. The length of the CDR3 is 9 residues. CDR1 and CDR2 from the germline V gene are KGHDR and SFDVKD. CDR3 sequence (DNA): TGTGCCACCAGATACGAGCAGTACTTC. As protein: CATRYEQYF.

At least ten counts were recorded for this clonotype. The chain employs TRBV18 and TRBJ1-1, with D perhaps TRBD1 (5 bases). Per germline, CDR1 KGHSH and CDR2 LQKENI. The ends were cut back, 8 bases at V and 0 bases at J, with 10 bases in the middle. This CDR3 has 13 amino acids. CDR3 amino acids: CASRTGVNTEAFF. The CDR3 coding sequence is TGTGCCAGCCGAACGGGGGTGAACACTGAAGCTTTCTTT.

The rearrangement joins TRBV18 to TRBJ1-1; D not certain. The CDR3 has 12 residues. From germline, CDR1 is KGHSH and CDR2 LQKENI. Between the trimmed V and J ends, which lost 3 bases and 5 bases, there was a span of 7 bases. DNA for the CDR3: TGTGCCAGCTCACCTCGGCGGACTGAAGCTTTCTTT. This sequence encodes CASSPRRTEAFF. Complete variable domain (other parts from reference TRBV18 and TRBJ1-1): NAGVMQNPRHLVRRRGQEARLRCSPMKGHSHVYWYRQLPEEGLKFMVYLQKENIIDESGMPKERFSAEFPKEGPSILRIQQVVRGDSAAYFCASSPRRTEAFFGQGTRLTVV.

V and J are TRBV18 and TRBJ2-3, with 9 positions matching TRBD1. The CDR3 has 16 residues. Germline CDR1 and CDR2: KGHSH and LQKENI. Unmatched junction bases numbered 5, after V lost 3 bases and J lost 1 base. The CDR3 spells CASSPRTGERTDTQYF. The DNA for the CDR3 is TGTGCCAGCTCACCTAGGACAGGGGAACGCACAGATACGCAGTATTTT.

In this sample, this clonotype turned up many times. The V and J genes are TRBV29-1 and TRBJ1-4, with D tentatively TRBD1 (5 bases). V shed 6 bases and J shed 5 bases, with 10 bases lying between them. The CDR3 runs 12 residues. The germline gives CDR1 SQVTM, CDR2 ANQGSEA. CDR3 coding DNA: TGCAGCGTGAGACAGACAAATGAAAAACTGTTTTTT. Its protein product is CSVRQTNEKLFF.

The rearrangement joins TRBV5-1 to TRBJ1-1, with D maybe TRBD1 (6 bases). This CDR3 is built from 17 residues. CDR1 SGHRS and CDR2 YFSETQ come from the germline V gene. The V and J ends lost 2 bases and 1 base respectively, with 18 bases between them. As DNA, the CDR3 is TGCGCCAGCAGCTTACCCGCGGCAGGGGCAGCGAACACTGAAGCTTTCTTT. Its protein is CASSLPAAGAANTEAFF. Full variable domain (remainder filled in from reference TRBV5-1 and TRBJ1-1): KAGVTQTPRYLIKTRGQQVTLSCSPISGHRSVSWYQQTPGQGLQFLFEYFSETQRNKGNFPGRFSGRQFSNSRSEMNVSTLELGDSALYLCASSLPAAGAANTEAFFGQGTRLTVV.

This chain connects TRBV7-2 to TRBJ1-6, with D possibly TRBD1 on 6 matching bases. V shed 7 bases and J shed 5 bases, with 12 bases lying between them. The CDR3 extends over 14 amino acids. The germline V gene encodes CDR1 SGHTA and CDR2 FQGNSA. In DNA, the CDR3 is TGTGCCAGCATCCAAGGGGGAAATAATTCACCCCTCCACTTT. This sequence encodes CASIQGGNNSPLHF.

The chain combines TRBV5-1 with TRBJ2-5; 8 positions agree with TRBD2. J was trimmed by 5 bases and V by 3 bases; bases with no gene match: 6. Germline V gene lookup returns CDR1 SGHRS and CDR2 YFSETQ. The CDR3 loop spans 14 amino acids. The CDR3 sequence is CASSWGLGSETQYF. CDR3 in DNA: TGCGCCAGCAGCTGGGGACTAGGTTCGGAGACCCAGTACTTC. The whole variable domain, remainder taken from reference TRBV5-1 and TRBJ2-5, is KAGVTQTPRYLIKTRGQQVTLSCSPISGHRSVSWYQQTPGQGLQFLFEYFSETQRNKGNFPGRFSGRQFSNSRSEMNVSTLELGDSALYLCASSWGLGSETQYFGPGTRLLVL.

There are many counts of this clonotype. The chain employs TRBV15 and TRBJ1-1, with D uncertain. Germline CDR1 reads LNHNV; CDR2 reads YYDKDF (reference sequence). The CDR3 covers 14 residues. The germline V and J ends were trimmed by 0 bases and 8 bases, with 13 bases remaining between them. The CDR3 sequence: CATSRDRYGGEAFF. Here the CDR3 DNA reads TGTGCCACCAGCAGAGATCGGTATGGAGGAGAAGCTTTCTTT.